Listed below are T cell receptor beta chains from one sample, sequenced in a study of blood T cell repertoires in COVID-19. Repertoires were generated with immunoSEQ multiplex PCR, while TCRdb's copy carries only in-frame clones and drops some. The data hold under 250,000 clones, with about four fifths observed a single time. The sequenced material came from PBMCs or T cells enriched from blood (not recorded which). These receptors all stem from a woman in her forties or fifties who had been exposed to COVID-19. The CDR3 runs from the conserved cysteine through the conserved F or W. D genes are given only for firm matches. Only part of the rows carry a size: once, few, many, or a class if the clone is expanded.

D gene	V gene	clone size	J gene	CDR3 DNA	CDR3 protein
TRBD2	TRBV19	few	TRBJ2-1	TGTGCCAGTAAACAACCGGGACTAGCGGGGACGTGGAACAATGAGCAGTTCTTC	CASKQPGLAGTWNNEQFF
NA	TRBV4-2	few	TRBJ1-1	TGTGCCAGCAGCCAAGAGTCAGGGGCTAACACTGAAGCTTTCTTT	CASSQESGANTEAFF
NA	TRBV19	NA	TRBJ1-4	TGTGCCAGTAGTATCGGGGGGGCTAATGAAAAACTGTTTTTT	CASSIGGANEKLFF
NA	TRBV12-3/TRBV12-4	NA	TRBJ1-3	TGTGCCAGCAGACTCGGGGGAAACACCATATATTTT	CASRLGGNTIYF
TRBD2	TRBV6-5	few	TRBJ2-7	TGTGCCAGCAGTTCTACGGGACTAGCGGACTACGAGCAGTACTTC	CASSSTGLADYEQYF
NA	TRBV19	NA	TRBJ1-1	TGTGCCAGTAGTATACTGGGGGCGAACACTGAAGCTTTCTTT	CASSILGANTEAFF
NA	TRBV19	NA	TRBJ2-3	TGTGCCAGTAGTATAATCGGGGGAGCAGATACGCAGTATTTT	CASSIIGGADTQYF
TRBD1	TRBV18	NA	TRBJ1-5	TGTGCCAGCTCACTGGGACAGGGTTTTGGGCCCCAGCATTTT	CASSLGQGFGPQHF
TRBD1	TRBV18	NA	TRBJ1-1	TGTGCCAGCTCCCCCGGACAGGGTGGACTCAACACTGAAGCTTTCTTT	CASSPGQGGLNTEAFF
TRBD2	TRBV5-1	NA	TRBJ2-3	TGCGCCAGCAGCTTGGAGCCAGCGGGGGGAGCTAATACGCAGTATTTT	CASSLEPAGGANTQYF
NA	TRBV7-8	NA	TRBJ1-2	TGTGCCAGCAGCTTATTAGACGGAGAGAACTATGGCTACACCTTC	CASSLLDGENYGYTF